Presented here are 14 T cell receptor beta chains from one specimen sequenced in a study of cytotoxic CD8 clonotypes in ibrutinib-treated CLL. This table comes from immunoSEQ multiplex PCR, and its TCRdb copy is limited to in-frame clones, with some not included. This table holds around 250,000 clones, 70% found once. Sequenced material: PBMCs, taken after 24 months of ibrutinib treatment. The receptors originated from a human donor with chronic lymphocytic leukemia.

The J gene is TRBJ2-7, the V gene TRBV29-1; 7 bases line up with TRBD1. The CDR3 covers 15 residues. Germline CDR1 and CDR2: SQVTM and ANQGSEA. The V and J ends lost 6 bases and 5 bases, in that order; junction bases with no gene match: 16. CDR3 bases: TGCAGCGTCGTGCTCCGGGGACAGATTCTCGACGAGCAGTACTTC. Amino acid sequence: CSVVLRGQILDEQYF.

The V and J genes are TRBV13 and TRBJ2-1, with TRBD1 matching over 8 bases. The CDR3 has 15 amino acids. Trimming removed 2 bases from V and 4 bases from J; junction bases left unmatched: 4. CDR1 is PRHDT and CDR2 is FYEKMQ in the germline V gene (reference sequence). The CDR3 protein is CASSLSGGAYNEQFF. In DNA form, the CDR3 reads TGTGCCAGCAGCTTATCAGGGGGCGCATACAATGAGCAGTTCTTC.

This rearrangement joins TRBV27 to TRBJ2-7; D is ambiguous. From germline, CDR1 is MNHEY and CDR2 SMNVEV (reference sequence). V gave up 4 bases and J gave up 1 base, with 11 bases separating them. There are 14 residues in the CDR3. The CDR3 spells CASSSPSESYEQYF. As DNA, the CDR3 is TGTGCCAGCAGTTCCCCGTCGGAATCCTACGAGCAGTACTTC.

The J gene is TRBJ2-6, the V gene TRBV27; the match to TRBD1 covers 10 bases. The germline V gene encodes CDR1 MNHEY and CDR2 SMNVEV (reference sequence). This CDR3 is 15 amino acids long. V lost 6 bases to trimming and J lost 2 bases; unmatched junction nucleotides: 1. This chain's CDR3 is CASRTGGTGANVLTF. As DNA, the CDR3 is TGTGCCAGCAGGACAGGGGGCACTGGGGCCAACGTCCTGACTTTC. Using reference TRBV27 and TRBJ2-6 for the parts outside the CDR3, the full variable domain is EAQVTQNPRYLITVTGKKLTVTCSQNMNHEYMSWYRQDPGLGLRQIYYSMNVEVTDKGDVPEGYKVSRKEKRNFPLILESPSPNQTSLYFCASRTGGTGANVLTFGAGSRLTVL.

This chain joins TRBV6-5 and TRBJ1-2; 8 bases line up with TRBD1. The CDR3 spans 14 residues. Germline assignment: CDR1 MNHEY and CDR2 SVGAGI. V was pared by 7 bases and J by 6 bases, with 10 bases of the junction left unmatched. The CDR3 region has the DNA TGTGCCAGCACTACAGGGGGTGTTTTGGATGGCTACACCTTC. Translated, it gives CASTTGGVLDGYTF.

The chain employs TRBV28 and TRBJ2-2; TRBD2 matches 11 bases. Unmatched junction bases numbered 11, after V lost 5 bases and J lost 0 bases. Germline-derived CDR1 and CDR2 are MDHEN and SYDVKM. The CDR3 covers 19 residues. The chain's CDR3 is CASSPGGLADFANTGELFF. CDR3 nucleotides: TGTGCCAGCAGTCCCGGGGGACTAGCGGATTTCGCGAACACCGGGGAGCTGTTTTTT.

This clone was counted between two and nine times. This chain uses TRBV27 with TRBJ2-5; D gene uncertain. V shed 2 bases and J shed 5 bases, with 12 bases lying between them. Germline values: CDR1 MNHEY, CDR2 SMNVEV (reference sequence). The CDR3 extends over 14 amino acids. This chain's CDR3 is CASSLRSMGETQYF. Written as DNA, the CDR3 is TGTGCCAGCAGTTTAAGGTCTATGGGGGAGACCCAGTACTTC.

V gene TRBV27 combines with J gene TRBJ2-1, with 9 positions matching TRBD2. CDR1 and CDR2 from the germline V gene are MNHEY and SMNVEV (reference sequence). The CDR3 sequence is 16 residues long. With V trimmed by 6 bases and J by 2 bases, 8 bases remained unmatched. The CDR3 is CASRGTSFGAYNEQFF. CDR3 in DNA: TGTGCCAGCAGGGGGACTAGCTTTGGAGCCTACAATGAGCAGTTCTTC.

The CDR3 loop reads CASSRSGSGTGELFF. The CDR3 nucleotides read TGTGCCAGCAGCCGTAGCGGGAGTGGCACCGGGGAGCTGTTTTTT. The rearrangement links TRBV7-3 to TRBJ2-2, with TRBD2 identical over 9 bases. CDR3 length equals 15 residues. After removal of 5 bases from V and 4 bases from J, the junction contained 5 bases not matched to a gene. Germline-derived CDR1 and CDR2 are SGHTA and FQGTGA. Full variable domain (rest looked up from reference TRBV7-3 and TRBJ2-2): GAGVSQTPSNKVTEKGKYVELRCDPISGHTALYWYRQSLGQGPEFLIYFQGTGAADDSGLPNDRFFAVRPEGSVSTLKIQRTERGDSAVYLCASSRSGSGTGELFFGEGSRLTVL.

The chain recombines TRBV6-5 with TRBJ1-4; possibly TRBD1 for D (5 bases). CDR3 size: 11 residues. Germline CDR1 and CDR2: MNHEY and SVGAGI. V was clipped by 7 bases and J by 8 bases, with 8 bases between them. The CDR3 DNA follows: TGTGCCAGCAAAGGGGAGGAAAAACTGTTTTTT. As protein: CASKGEEKLFF.

J is TRBJ2-3 and V is TRBV28; 7 bases match TRBD1. Germline V gene sequence: CDR1 MDHEN, CDR2 SYDVKM. The CDR3 covers 15 residues. Germline trimming cut 4 bases from V and 2 bases from J; bases unmatched to any gene: 6. The CDR3 protein is CASSYSGGPTDTQYF. CDR3 DNA: TGTGCCAGCAGTTATTCAGGGGGACCCACAGATACGCAGTATTTT. The entire variable domain, with the rest obtained from reference TRBV28 and TRBJ2-3, is as follows: DVKVTQSSRYLVKRTGEKVFLECVQDMDHENMFWYRQDPGLGLRLIYFSYDVKMKEKGDIPEGYSVSREKKERFSLILESASTNQTSMYLCASSYSGGPTDTQYFGPGTRLTVL.

The J gene is TRBJ2-1, the V gene TRBV30; D is perhaps TRBD1 or TRBD2 (5 bases each). The CDR3 contains 11 residues. Trimming shortened V by 0 bases and J by 15 bases, and 12 bases separated the two germline ends. Per germline, CDR1 GTSNPN and CDR2 SVGIG (reference sequence). The CDR3 is CAWSVLGEGFF. DNA of the CDR3: TGTGCCTGGAGTGTCCTGGGGGAAGGGTTCTTC.

The gene calls are TRBV7-8 and TRBJ2-1; D might be TRBD2 (6 bases). This CDR3 has 16 residues. Trimming removed 0 bases at V and 0 bases at J, with 9 bases between. The V gene's germline CDR1 is SGHVS and CDR2 FQNEAQ. The CDR3 DNA reads TGTGCCAGCAGCTTAGCGCTAGCGCCCTCCTACAATGAGCAGTTCTTC. Translating gives CASSLALAPSYNEQFF.

In this sample, this clone turned up a few times. The rearrangement uses TRBV18 and TRBJ1-1; TRBD1 aligns across 8 bases. The junction had 9 bases not matched to a gene; V was cut back by 3 bases and J by 6 bases. This CDR3 contains 15 residues. Germline assignment: CDR1 KGHSH and CDR2 LQKENI. This CDR3 is CASSPHQDRASEAFF. For the CDR3, the DNA is TGTGCCAGCTCACCTCACCAGGACAGGGCTTCTGAAGCTTTCTTT. Based on the CDR3 plus reference TRBV18 and TRBJ1-1, the full variable domain is NAGVMQNPRHLVRRRGQEARLRCSPMKGHSHVYWYRQLPEEGLKFMVYLQKENIIDESGMPKERFSAEFPKEGPSILRIQQVVRGDSAAYFCASSPHQDRASEAFFGQGTRLTVV.